This is a list of T cell receptor beta chains from one sample in a study of radiation and T cells in renal cell carcinoma. Method: immunoSEQ multiplex PCR; TCRdb's copy keeps in-frame clones and lacks some. Among roughly 100,000 clones listed, approximately 82% were seen once. The material was blood, obtained from a patient whose treatment included radiotherapy and nephrectomy. Receptors were obtained from a man in his sixties with renal cell carcinoma. Both conserved end residues are part of each CDR3. A D gene is named only where the DNA matches it firmly. Some rows mark clone size as missing; the rest say once, few, many or name a class of expanded clone.

size,J,D,V,CDR3,DNA
-,TRBJ2-7,TRBD2,TRBV19,CATQPGGGGSEQYF,TGTGCCACCCAACCCGGCGGGGGGGGGTCCGAGCAGTACTTC
-,TRBJ2-2,-,TRBV9,CASSAGHGGGTGELFF,TGTGCCAGCAGCGCGGGGCATGGGGGCGGCACCGGGGAGCTGTTTTTT
-,TRBJ2-5,TRBD2,TRBV9,CASSAGLAGGGGETQYF,TGTGCCAGCAGCGCGGGACTAGCGGGAGGGGGAGGAGAGACCCAGTACTTC
-,TRBJ2-7,-,TRBV20-1,CSASLSYEQYF,TGCAGTGCTTCACTCTCCTACGAGCAGTACTTC
-,TRBJ2-1,-,TRBV7-2,CASSLRRRAEQFF,TGTGCCAGCAGCTTACGTCGGCGGGCCGAGCAGTTCTTC
-,TRBJ2-1,TRBD2,TRBV6-5,CASSYLAGAYNEQFF,TGTGCCAGCAGTTATTTAGCGGGAGCCTACAATGAGCAGTTCTTC
-,TRBJ2-1,-,TRBV7-8,CASSPLRGRSYNEQFF,TGTGCCAGCAGCCCCTTGCGGGGGCGATCCTACAATGAGCAGTTCTTC
-,TRBJ1-6,-,TRBV30,CALSPGYNSPLHF,TGTGCCCTCTCTCCGGGTTATAATTCACCCCTCCACTTT
-,TRBJ1-2,-,TRBV21-1,CASSKNPAGGGFYGYTF,TGTGCCAGCAGCAAAAACCCTGCGGGTGGAGGATTCTATGGCTACACCTTC
-,TRBJ2-5,TRBD1,TRBV19,CASSIRGTGGGETQYF,TGTGCCAGTAGTATAAGGGGGACAGGGGGCGGAGAGACCCAGTACTTC
-,TRBJ2-7,TRBD1,TRBV11-2,CASSLSSRTGGYEQYF,TGTGCCAGCAGCTTAAGTTCTAGGACAGGGGGTTACGAGCAGTACTTC
-,TRBJ2-3,TRBD1,TRBV7-6,CASSFRTTGPTRSTDTQYF,TGTGCCAGCAGCTTTCGGACGACAGGGCCCACGCGGAGCACAGATACGCAGTATTTT
-,TRBJ2-3,-,TRBV11-3,CASSLRGPTDTQYF,TGTGCCAGCAGCTTAAGGGGCCCCACAGATACGCAGTATTTT
-,TRBJ2-1,-,TRBV6-1,CASSELWDNEQFF,TGTGCCAGCAGTGAACTGTGGGACAATGAGCAGTTCTTC
-,TRBJ2-2,TRBD2,TRBV19,CASSWTSGRNTGELFF,TGTGCCAGTAGTTGGACTAGCGGGAGGAACACCGGGGAGCTGTTTTTT
-,TRBJ2-4,-,TRBV19,CASSIAGFKNIQYF,TGTGCCAGTAGTATTGCAGGGTTCAAAAACATTCAGTACTTC
-,TRBJ2-3,-,TRBV7-9,CASSQQGADTQYF,TGTGCCAGCAGCCAACAGGGAGCAGATACGCAGTATTTT
-,TRBJ2-3,-,TRBV7-8,CASSLGASTDTQYF,TGTGCCAGCAGCTTAGGGGCTAGCACAGATACGCAGTATTTT
-,TRBJ2-5,-,TRBV6-7,CASSYWDAGVQYF,TGTGCCAGCAGTTACTGGGACGCCGGGGTCCAGTACTTC
-,TRBJ1-1,-,TRBV28,CASSPGPAWEAFF,TGTGCCAGCAGCCCCGGCCCGGCTTGGGAAGCTTTCTTT
once,TRBJ2-3,-,TRBV7-9,CASSLVATYTDTQYF,TGTGCCAGCAGCTTAGTAGCGACCTACACAGATACGCAGTATTTT
few,TRBJ1-2,-,TRBV7-9,CASSLVGGQGHGYTF,TGTGCCAGCAGCTTAGTAGGGGGGCAGGGACATGGCTACACCTTC
-,TRBJ2-7,TRBD2,TRBV13,CASGQRENEQYF,TGTGCCAGCGGCCAGCGGGAGAACGAGCAGTACTTC
once,TRBJ1-6,-,TRBV2,CASSVEQPSSYNSPLHF,TGTGCCAGCAGTGTAGAACAGCCGAGCTCCTATAATTCACCCCTCCACTTT
-,TRBJ1-1,-,TRBV4-3,CASSRLDSETTEAFF,TGCGCCAGCAGCCGCTTGGACAGCGAGACAACTGAAGCTTTCTTT
-,TRBJ1-2,TRBD1,TRBV2,CASSGRGHSLGYTF,TGTGCCAGCAGTGGCAGGGGGCACTCCCTTGGCTACACCTTC
-,TRBJ1-4,-,TRBV28,CASSIPTEDNEKLFF,TGTGCCAGCAGTATTCCGACGGAAGATAATGAAAAACTGTTTTTT
-,TRBJ1-1,TRBD1,TRBV4-1,CASSARQGPNTEAFF,TGCGCCAGCAGCGCACGACAGGGGCCCAACACTGAAGCTTTCTTT
-,TRBJ2-1,-,TRBV15,CATSSQTYNEQFF,TGTGCCACCAGCAGTCAGACCTACAATGAGCAGTTCTTC
-,TRBJ2-5,-,TRBV11-2,CASSLDAFGLGQETQYF,TGTGCCAGCAGCTTAGATGCCTTTGGGCTTGGGCAAGAGACCCAGTACTTC
-,TRBJ2-1,TRBD2,TRBV7-6,CASSQPLLAGVNEQFF,TGTGCCAGCAGCCAACCGCTACTAGCGGGAGTTAATGAGCAGTTCTTC
-,TRBJ1-5,TRBD1,TRBV18,CASSGVDRVIQPQHF,TGTGCCAGCTCAGGAGTTGACAGGGTTATTCAGCCCCAGCATTTT
-,TRBJ2-2,-,TRBV19,CASRGTFNTGELFF,TGTGCCAGTCGAGGGACGTTCAACACCGGGGAGCTGTTTTTT
few,TRBJ2-2,-,TRBV5-1,CASSLDTAAGELFF,TGCGCCAGCAGCTTGGATACCGCGGCCGGGGAGCTGTTTTTT
-,TRBJ2-7,TRBD2,TRBV19,CASSMRGSGRAHEQYF,TGTGCCAGTAGTATGAGGGGAAGCGGGAGGGCCCACGAGCAGTACTTC
-,TRBJ1-1,-,TRBV27,CASSLYPGRTPTEAFF,TGTGCCAGCAGTTTATATCCTGGCAGAACACCCACTGAAGCTTTCTTT
-,TRBJ2-5,-,TRBV29-1,CSVSGQQETQYF,TGCAGCGTTTCTGGACAGCAAGAGACCCAGTACTTC
-,TRBJ2-3,TRBD2,TRBV5-1,CASSELSGSPDTQYF,TGCGCCAGCAGCGAGCTTAGCGGGAGCCCAGATACGCAGTATTTT
-,TRBJ2-1,-,TRBV2,CASSETAHNEQFF,TGTGCCAGCAGTGAGACTGCACACAATGAGCAGTTCTTC
once,TRBJ2-7,-,TRBV29-1,CSVDLNSGEQYF,TGCAGCGTTGACCTGAACTCTGGCGAGCAGTACTTC
-,TRBJ1-5,-,TRBV4-1,CASSQDLQNQPQHF,TGCGCCAGCAGCCAAGATCTACAAAATCAGCCCCAGCATTTT
-,TRBJ1-1,-,TRBV29-1,CSVGANTEAFF,TGCAGCGTGGGGGCCAACACTGAAGCTTTCTTT
-,TRBJ1-2,-,TRBV25-1,CASSGTSYGYTF,TGTGCCAGCAGCGGGACATCCTATGGCTACACCTTC
-,TRBJ2-3,-,TRBV4-1,CASSQDRGAVTDTQYF,TGCGCCAGCAGCCAAGATAGGGGAGCGGTCACAGATACGCAGTATTTT
once,TRBJ2-2,TRBD2,TRBV5-4,CASSSLRGRAGELFF,TGTGCCAGCAGCTCCCTCAGAGGGAGGGCCGGGGAGCTGTTTTTT
-,TRBJ2-2,-,TRBV19,CASSIRMRGANTGELFF,TGTGCCAGTAGTATACGAATGAGAGGGGCGAACACCGGGGAGCTGTTTTTT
once,TRBJ1-5,TRBD1,TRBV28,CASSSRGLGQPQHF,TGTGCCAGCAGTTCCAGGGGGCTGGGGCAGCCCCAGCATTTT
-,TRBJ2-3,-,TRBV2,CASRSGPGADTQYF,TGTGCCAGCAGATCCGGACCGGGGGCAGATACGCAGTATTTT
once,TRBJ2-1,TRBD2,TRBV14,CASSLGGRPAGVDEQFF,TGTGCCAGCAGCCTTGGGGGGCGCCCAGCGGGAGTGGATGAGCAGTTCTTC
-,TRBJ2-3,-,TRBV28,CASSLQGTRDTQYF,TGTGCCAGCAGCCTCCAGGGGACCAGGGATACGCAGTATTTT